The 32 T cell receptor beta chains listed next were all sequenced from one sample in a study of tumor-infiltrating lymphocytes in primary liver carcinoma (dated by TCRdb to the late 2010s). The sample was run on an Illumina HiSeq 2500. A constant-region primer and ProtoScript II reverse transcriptase were used to reverse-transcribe TCRbeta-specific cDNA from 500 ng total RNA. The TCRbeta libraries were prepared through three rounds of nested multiplex PCR following a slightly modified ARM-PCR procedure. Multiplex TRBV1-TRBV30 forward primers and a Cbeta reverse primer were used in the first two PCR rounds, each of which was run for around 10 cycles. TCRdb reworked the public reads: Q25 trimming with fastp, MiXCR clone assembly, productive beta chains retained. Merged by CDR3 protein, the rows form single entries marked with the most common genes and DNA. Across this sample there are roughly 78,000 distinct CDR3 sequences, with 71% seen only once. The ten most abundant clones make up roughly 13% of the sample.

Without any cell sorting, total RNA and DNA were co-extracted from roughly 18-30 mg of bulk tissue using the AllPrep DNA/RNA mini kit. Sequenced sample: liver tumor tissue from sampling region 4. This specimen's cell subset or site label, per the study, means: tumor region T4, right-lateral pole. These receptors all come from a woman aged 60-75 years with primary liver carcinoma and hepatitis B virus infection.

This clonotype occurred many times. The chain carries TRBV19 and TRBJ1-5; D is possibly TRBD1 (6 bases). The CDR3 has 16 residues. The germline V gene has CDR1 LNHDA and CDR2 SQIVND (reference sequence). The V end lost 3 bases, the J end lost 4 bases, and 16 bases lay between the germline ends. The CDR3 spells CASSIDGTGKNQPQHF. In DNA form, the CDR3 reads TGTGCCAGTAGTATCGACGGAACAGGGAAGAATCAGCCCCAGCATTTT.

Worth noting for this clonotype: This may be a read error, as it is one base from a much larger clone. The CDR3 spells CASSSIAGWPGEQFF. Here the CDR3 DNA reads TGCGCCAGCAGCTCTATAGCGGGATGGCCAGGTGAGCAGTTCTTC. This chain joins TRBV5-1 and TRBJ2-1; 8 positions agree with TRBD2. Germline trimming cut 3 bases from V and 9 bases from J; bases unmatched to any gene: 11. Germline V gene sequence: CDR1 SGHRS, CDR2 YFSETQ. This CDR3 comprises 15 residues.

As concerns this clonotype: The junction does not match germline at one end; this may be a read error. The CDR3 protein is CASNFTPLRSSCNKQFF. In DNA, the CDR3 is TGTGCCAGCAACTTTACCCCACTGAGGAGCTCCTGCAATAAGCAGTTCTTC. The genes are TRBV11-2 and TRBJ2-1, with no clear D. There are 17 residues in the CDR3. CDR1 and CDR2 from the germline V gene are SGHAT and FQNNGV.

Turning to this clonotype: The junction and the germline gene differ at one end; a read error may be behind it. The chain employs TRBV10-1 and TRBJ2-1, with unresolved D. The CDR3 loop spans 15 amino acids. CDR1 is WNHNN, CDR2 SYGVQD, per germline (reference sequence). The CDR3 protein is CASSETSGRYYEQFF. The CDR3 DNA follows: TGCGCCAGCAGTGAGACGTCCGGGCGATACTATGAACAGTTCTTC.

This clonotype was detected ten times or more. The rearrangement uses TRBV12-3 or TRBV12-4 and TRBJ2-1; the D is unclear. Trimming removed 5 bases from V and 10 bases from J, with 15 bases in between. The CDR3 covers 13 residues. In DNA, the CDR3 is TGTGCCAGCAGTCCCCGCCAGAGCGTGGAGCAGTTCTTC. Amino acids: CASSPRQSVEQFF.

Of note for this clonotype: Germline and junction disagree at one end, which may indicate a read error. The chain has TRBV11-2 and TRBJ1-1; tentatively, D is TRBD1 (6 bases). Germline V lookup: CDR1 SGHAT, CDR2 FQNNGV. The CDR3 runs 18 residues. This CDR3 is CASSLHARGASRNTEVSF. CDR3 in DNA: TGTGCCAGCAGCTTACATGCCCGGGGGGCCTCGAGGAACACTGAAGTCTCATTT.

In the case of this clonotype: Since no conserved phenylalanine or tryptophan closes the CDR3, a read error is the likely cause. This sequence joins TRBV29-1 and TRBJ2-1; D gene unclear. Germline V gene data show CDR1 as SQVTM and CDR2 as ANQGSEA. The V and J ends lost 6 bases and 4 bases respectively, with 16 bases between them. The CDR3 is made up of 14 amino acids. CDR3 coding DNA: TGCAGCGTCCATCAGACCGGGTGGTACAATGAGCAGTTCTCC. As protein: CSVHQTGWYNEQFS.

This clonotype has ten or more counts. V is TRBV7-9 and J is TRBJ1-2; 9 nucleotides match TRBD1. The CDR3 extends over 15 amino acids. J was trimmed by 2 bases and V by 5 bases; bases with no gene match: 6. The germline gives CDR1 SEHNR, CDR2 FQNEAQ (reference sequence). CDR3 sequence (DNA): TGTGCCAGCAGCCCCACAGGGGGCAAGAACTATGGCTACACCTTC. Residues: CASSPTGGKNYGYTF. Drawing the rest from reference TRBV7-9 and TRBJ1-2, the complete variable domain is DTGVSQNPRHKITKRGQNVTFRCDPISEHNRLYWYRQTLGQGPEFLTYFQNEAQLEKSRLLSDRFSAERPKGSFSTLEIQRTEQGDSAMYLCASSPTGGKNYGYTFGSGTRLTVV.

This clonotype was found many times. The V gene is TRBV28, the J gene TRBJ2-1, with 11 bases matching TRBD2. The germline gives CDR1 MDHEN, CDR2 SYDVKM. Unmatched junction bases numbered 10, after V lost 4 bases and J lost 2 bases. The CDR3 is 18 residues long. As DNA, the CDR3 is TGTGCCAGCAGTTCGGCCCGTCTAGCGGGAGGTACCTACAATGAGCAGTTCTTC. Its translation is CASSSARLAGGTYNEQFF.

The chain uses TRBV11-2 and TRBJ2-3; a possible D gene is TRBD1 (5 bases). This CDR3 has 17 residues. The V end lost 4 bases, the J end lost 10 bases, and 27 bases lay between the germline ends. The germline V gene has CDR1 SGHAT and CDR2 FQNNGV. In DNA form, the CDR3 reads TGTGCCAGCAGCTCAGGGATTCGAAGAGAAGGCACAGACGCGCAGTATTTT. This sequence encodes CASSSGIRREGTDAQYF.

This chain joins TRBV28 and TRBJ2-3; 7 bases are a match to TRBD1. Trimming removed 5 bases from V and 11 bases from J; junction bases left unmatched: 13. The length of the CDR3 is 14 residues. Germline V gives CDR1 MDHEN, CDR2 SYDVKM. CDR3 nucleotide sequence: TGTGCCAGCAGTACCGACCCGGGACAGAGAATGCAGTATTTT. This gives the protein CASSTDPGQRMQYF.

The gene calls are TRBV30 and TRBJ1-1, with D possibly matching TRBD1 (5 bases). This CDR3 comprises 11 residues. V lost 4 bases and J 10 bases, leaving 13 bases between the germline ends. Germline loops: CDR1 GTSNPN, CDR2 SVGIG (reference sequence). The CDR3 loop is CAWTWGVVAFF. For the CDR3, the DNA is TGTGCCTGGACCTGGGGGGTTGTAGCTTTCTTT.

To note about this clonotype: A much larger clone differs from this one at a single base, so this may be a read error. The chain employs TRBV12-3 or TRBV12-4 and TRBJ2-3; D perhaps matches TRBD2 (6 bases). The CDR3 length is 14 residues. V dropped 6 bases and J dropped 7 bases, with 17 bases sitting between them. The CDR3 sequence is CASSNLATSYTQYF. For the CDR3, the DNA is TGTGCCAGCAGCAACCTAGCGACTTCATATACGCAGTATTTT.

Comment on this clonotype: The junction departs from germline at one end; a sequencing error may be responsible. The chain employs TRBV5-1 and TRBJ2-1; D unresolved. This CDR3 has 16 residues. CDR1 and CDR2 (germline): SGHRS, YFSETQ. The CDR3: CASGFLGTVAYNEQFF. The CDR3 DNA reads as TGCGCCAGCGGCTTCCTCGGTACAGTCGCTTACAATGAGCAGTTCTTC.

Details on this clonotype: The junction shows a germline mismatch at one end, possibly a read error. The chain carries TRBV6-6 and TRBJ2-3; tentative D call: TRBD2 (5 bases). Germline assignment: CDR1 MNHNY and CDR2 SVGAGI (reference sequence). This CDR3 has 15 residues. The CDR3 DNA reads as TGTCCCAGCAGTTACGGCGGGCGTCGCACGGATACGCAGTATTTT. Translating gives CPSSYGGRRTDTQYF.

About this clonotype: The germline gene is not matched at one end of the junction; a read error may be the cause. The J gene is TRBJ2-3, the V gene TRBV29-1, with a tentative D call TRBD2 (6 bases). The CDR3 is 15 residues long. In germline, CDR1 is SQVTM, CDR2 ANQGSEA. DNA of the CDR3: TGCAGCGTTGAAACCCGGGACGGGGGTGGAGATATGCAGTATTTT. Its translation: CSVETRDGGGDMQYF.

As concerns this clonotype: Sequence at one end of the junction differs from germline and may be a read error. The rearrangement links TRBV24-1 to TRBJ1-5; D gene unclear. The CDR3 extends over 13 amino acids. Germline-derived CDR1 and CDR2 are KGHDR and SFDVKD. CDR3 sequence reads: CATSLRGNQTQHF. CDR3 sequence (DNA): TGTGCCACCAGTCTCCGCGGGAATCAGACCCAGCATTTT.

The chain recombines TRBV6-1 with TRBJ2-3; 7 nucleotides line up with TRBD2. The CDR3 totals 13 residues. Germline V gives CDR1 MNHNS, CDR2 SASEGT. The V and J ends lost 10 bases and 10 bases, in that order; junction bases with no gene match: 14. CDR3 sequence reads: CAIKAGPTDAQYF. The CDR3 coding sequence is TGTGCCATCAAAGCGGGGCCCACAGACGCGCAGTATTTT.

This clonotype was picked up one time. A much larger clone lies a single base off, so this may be a read error. The V and J genes are TRBV5-1 and TRBJ2-1; 7 bases map to TRBD1. CDR1 is SGHRS, CDR2 YFSETQ, per germline. The length of the CDR3 is 15 residues. As DNA, the CDR3 is TGCACCAGCAGCTCGCCCCGACAGGGTTCGAATGAGCAGTTCTTC. It is translated as CTSSSPRQGSNEQFF.

On this clonotype itself: Sequence at one end of the junction differs from germline and may be a read error. J is TRBJ2-1 and V is TRBV30; either TRBD1 or TRBD2 may supply D (6 bases each). CDR1 is GTSNPN, CDR2 SVGIG, per germline (reference sequence). This CDR3 has 21 amino acids. The CDR3 loop reads CAWCVVEGDKRARSSYNGQFF. The CDR3 DNA is TGTGCCTGGTGTGTGGTTGAGGGGGACAAGCGGGCACGGAGCTCCTACAATGGGCAGTTCTTC.

As for this clonotype: Its ends do not fully match the called genes, so a read error is possible. This chain uses TRBV2 with TRBJ2-1, with 11 bases fitting TRBD2. The germline V gene encodes CDR1 SNHLY and CDR2 FYNNEI. The length of the CDR3 is 15 residues. The chain's CDR3 is CASRKTSGMQNEQSF. The CDR3 DNA is TGTGCTAGCAGGAAGACTAGCGGGATGCAGAATGAGCAGTCCTTC.

The table lists this clonotype with a few counts. Given the absence of the conserved phenylalanine or tryptophan at the CDR3 end, a read error is likely. The chain links TRBV5-1 to TRBJ1-4; D remains ambiguous. CDR1 SGHRS and CDR2 YFSETQ come from the germline V gene. This CDR3 is 13 amino acids long. The CDR3 sequence is CASSPGANEKLFL. CDR3 DNA sequence: TGCGCTAGCAGCCCGGGAGCGAATGAAAAACTGTTTTTA.

The sample holds one count of this clonotype. One junction end disagrees with the germline gene, perhaps due to a read error. V is TRBV5-6 and J is TRBJ2-2; 8 positions agree with TRBD1. Germline loops: CDR1 SGHDT, CDR2 YYEEEE. The CDR3 covers 15 residues. DNA of the CDR3: TGTGCCAGCAGCCACGGACAGGGATGGACCGGGGAACTGTTTTTT. Protein sequence: CASSHGQGWTGELFF.

Worth noting for this clonotype: The CDR3 does not end in the conserved phenylalanine or tryptophan, so this is likely a read error. The limits of the CDR3 on the DNA are not certain, so only TCRdb's listed CDR3 is given. The chain employs TRBV11-2 and TRBJ2-1; TRBD1 is the table's D call and was not checked against the DNA. Germline values: CDR1 SGHAT, CDR2 FQNNGV. The CDR3 length equals 16 residues, ends included. CDR3 sequence reads: CASSALGTGAHNEQLY.

Concerning this clonotype: One end of the junction fails to match germline, which may point to a read error. The genes are TRBV11-2 and TRBJ2-7; D remains unclear. CDR1 and CDR2 (germline): SGHAT, FQNNGV. The CDR3 is 16 amino acids. The chain's CDR3 is CVSTSSTSGFTYEQYF. The CDR3 DNA reads TGTGTCAGCACCTCCTCAACCTCCGGGTTCACCTACGAGCAGTATTTC.

Concerning this clonotype: One end of the junction does not line up with germline, which may come from a read error. The genes are TRBV4-2 and TRBJ1-2; D is perhaps TRBD1 (5 bases). The CDR3 covers 16 residues. CDR1 LGHNA and CDR2 YNFKEQ come from the germline V gene. CDR3 region: CASSQGGGPTLRGYIF. For the CDR3, the DNA is TGTGCCAGCAGCCAAGGTGGAGGACCCACCCTGCGGGGCTACATCTTC.

With respect to this clonotype: Compared with germline, one end of the junction differs, possibly owing to a read error. This chain's CDR3 is CPSSSDHNSEQYF. Written as DNA, the CDR3 is TGTCCCAGCAGCTCTGATCATAACAGCGAGCAGTACTTC. The rearrangement uses TRBV11-2 and TRBJ2-7; D remains ambiguous. In germline, CDR1 is SGHAT, CDR2 FQNNGV. The CDR3 has 13 amino acids. The whole variable domain, remainder taken from reference TRBV11-2 and TRBJ2-7, is EAGVAQSPRYKIIEKRQSVAFWCNPISGHATLYWYQQILGQGPKLLIQFQNNGVVDDSQLPKDRFSAERLKGVDSTLKIQPAKLEDSAVYLCPSSSDHNSEQYFGPGTRLTVT.

This sequence joins TRBV12-3 or TRBV12-4 and TRBJ1-5; maybe TRBD1 (6 bases). The CDR3 is 14 amino acids. Here the CDR3 reads CAGSLGQIGRPQHF. The CDR3 coding sequence is TGTGCAGGCAGCCTCGGACAGATCGGGAGGCCCCAGCATTTT.

This clonotype was picked up a small number of times. The rearrangement uses TRBV7-3 and TRBJ2-1, with 9 bases that match TRBD2. V lost 5 bases, J lost 9 bases, and 11 bases stayed unmatched. Germline CDR1 SGHTA, CDR2 FQGTGA. The CDR3 consists of 15 residues. This chain's CDR3 is CASSARAGGTAEQFF. DNA of the CDR3: TGTGCCAGCAGCGCACGAGCGGGGGGTACGGCTGAGCAGTTCTTC.

The V gene is TRBV6-1, the J gene TRBJ2-1; no clear D gene. Germline assignment: CDR1 MNHNS and CDR2 SASEGT. The CDR3 totals 14 residues. Trimming removed 5 bases at V and 15 bases at J, with 23 bases between. Here the CDR3 reads CASSRLGLLNERFF. The CDR3 DNA is TGTGCCAGCAGTCGCCTAGGTTTGCTCAATGAACGGTTCTTC.

This clonotype came up a few times. Possible read error: a much larger clone is one base away. The chain has TRBV5-5 and TRBJ2-1; TRBD2 matches 13 bases. The CDR3 length is 17 residues. The V segment lost 7 bases and the J segment 2 bases; nucleotides outside the gene matches: 9. Germline assignment: CDR1 SGHKS and CDR2 YYEKEE (reference sequence). The CDR3 protein is CASGTAGTSGTYNEQFF. The CDR3 DNA follows: TGTGCCAGCGGCACCGCCGGGACTAGCGGGACCTACAATGAGCAGTTCTTC.

On this clonotype itself: One junction end disagrees with the germline gene, perhaps due to a read error. The chain joins TRBV29-1 to TRBJ2-3; 7 nucleotides line up with TRBD2. Germline-derived CDR1 and CDR2 are SQVTM and ANQGSEA. CDR3 length: 13 residues. The CDR3 sequence is CSATSVLGDRQYF. The DNA of the CDR3 is TGCAGCGCCACTAGCGTGTTGGGGGATAGGCAGTATTTT.